This T cell receptor (beta chain) was captured in a study of blood T cells in healthy people across ages. Study results and caveats: Calculation of diversity from one million T cells yielded estimates considered to be underestimates. The study could not conclusively compare naive and antigen-experienced cells, given its unsorted PBMCs.

Trimming at V came to 6 bases and at J to 1 base, leaving 5 bases not matched to a gene. Germline CDR1 reads SNHLY; CDR2 reads FYNNEI. The CDR3 contains 15 residues. This clonotype came up a few times. Its specificity is not known. Sample-barcoded 5' priming and a J-beta primer mix drove a second PCR of about 6 to 12 cycles. TCRdb reprocessed the 5' RACE reads via MiXCR and lists one record per CDR3 protein. The sample yields over a million distinct CDR3 sequences, under 45% seen once. The TCR sequence derives from a woman in her sixties in good health. The V gene is TRBV2, the J gene TRBJ2-5; 10 bases match TRBD2. The material sequenced was blood. CDR3 nucleotide sequence: TGTGCCAGCAGAACCTTAGCGGGGGGCCAAGAGACCCAGTACTTC. Translation: CASRTLAGGQETQYF.